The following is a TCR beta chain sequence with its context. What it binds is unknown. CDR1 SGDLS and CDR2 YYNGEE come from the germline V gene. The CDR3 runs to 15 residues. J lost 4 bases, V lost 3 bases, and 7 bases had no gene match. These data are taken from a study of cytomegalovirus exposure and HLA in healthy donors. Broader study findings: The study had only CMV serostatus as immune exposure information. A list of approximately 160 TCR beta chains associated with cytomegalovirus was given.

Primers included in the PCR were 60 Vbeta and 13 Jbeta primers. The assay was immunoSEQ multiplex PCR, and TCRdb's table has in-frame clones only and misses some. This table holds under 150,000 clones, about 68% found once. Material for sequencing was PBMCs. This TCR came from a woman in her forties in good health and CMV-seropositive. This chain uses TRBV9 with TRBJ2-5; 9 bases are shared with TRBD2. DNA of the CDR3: TGTGCCAGCAGCGCCGTGACTAGCGGACTAGAGACCCAGTACTTC. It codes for CASSAVTSGLETQYF.